This TCR beta chain came from a study of spatial heterogeneity in lung cancer. Study-wide context: Sequence detection consistently recorded a greater number of beta-chain than alpha-chain sequences.

Time point: sample taken at primary tumor resection. 72 TRACERx patients with early, untreated non-small cell lung cancer donated samples. Each CDR3 protein is one row after TCRdb ran MiXCR on the 5' RACE reads. The sample records under 50,000 distinct CDR3 sequences, about 5.2% being singletons. CDR3 length: 14 residues. Trimming left V 5 bases short and J 1 base short, with 12 bases between. The germline V gene has CDR1 LNHDA and CDR2 SQIVND (reference sequence). There are a few counts of this clonotype. Source: PBMCs, taken at surgery. The chain recombines TRBV19 with TRBJ2-7, with D perhaps assigned TRBD1 or TRBD2 (5 bases each). The TCR originated in a female donor with early-stage non-small cell lung cancer. In DNA form, the CDR3 reads TGTGCCAGTAGTCCGGGGCCGACTTCCTACGAGCAGTACTTC. It translates to CASSPGPTSYEQYF.